Following are 13 T cell receptor beta chains from one sample sequenced in a study of cytomegalovirus exposure and HLA in healthy donors. The study ran its PCR with 60 Vbeta and 13 Jbeta primers. The repertoire was sequenced with immunoSEQ multiplex PCR; TCRdb's copy has only in-frame clones and lacks some. The sample carries around 120,000 clones, 65% to 80% recorded once. Sequencing input: PBMCs. The receptors were gathered from a middle-aged woman in good health and CMV-seropositive.

This sequence joins TRBV4-1 and TRBJ2-3; 10 bases fit TRBD2. V was pared by 1 base and J by 3 bases, with 7 bases of the junction left unmatched. This CDR3 has 17 residues. The germline V gene has CDR1 MGHRA and CDR2 YSYEKL. CDR3 sequence reads: CASSQVGLAGETDTQYF. The CDR3, as DNA: TGCGCCAGCAGCCAAGTAGGTCTAGCGGGAGAAACAGATACGCAGTATTTT.

This clone was observed a handful of times. This chain uses TRBV9 with TRBJ2-1, with 13 bases fitting TRBD2. The CDR3 loop spans 15 amino acids. The trim removed 4 bases at V and 8 bases at J, leaving 6 bases unmatched. Per germline, CDR1 SGDLS and CDR2 YYNGEE. CDR3: CASSMTSGGTYEQFF. The CDR3 region has the DNA TGTGCCAGCAGCATGACTAGCGGGGGGACCTATGAGCAGTTCTTC.

A single count supports this clone. CDR3 sequence reads: CASSPSDTQYF. The CDR3 region has the DNA TGTGCCAGCAGCCCGTCAGATACGCAGTATTTT. The chain carries TRBV11-2 and TRBJ2-3; D call uncertain. The CDR3 covers 11 residues. CDR1 SGHAT and CDR2 FQNNGV come from the germline V gene. V dropped 5 bases and J dropped 4 bases, with 4 bases sitting between them. The whole variable domain, remainder taken from reference TRBV11-2 and TRBJ2-3, is EAGVAQSPRYKIIEKRQSVAFWCNPISGHATLYWYQQILGQGPKLLIQFQNNGVVDDSQLPKDRFSAERLKGVDSTLKIQPAKLEDSAVYLCASSPSDTQYFGPGTRLTVL.

The gene calls are TRBV7-2 and TRBJ2-3; no definite D call. The germline CDR1 and CDR2 sequences are SGHTA and FQGNSA. Between the trimmed V and J ends, which lost 5 bases and 2 bases, there was a span of 5 bases. This CDR3 has 12 amino acids. CDR3 in amino acids: CASSPYTDTQYF. Written as DNA, the CDR3 is TGTGCCAGCAGCCCCTACACAGATACGCAGTATTTT. The whole variable domain, remainder taken from reference TRBV7-2 and TRBJ2-3, is GAGVSQSPSNKVTEKGKDVELRCDPISGHTALYWYRQSLGQGLEFLIYFQGNSAPDKSGLPSDRFSAERTGGSVSTLTIQRTQQEDSAVYLCASSPYTDTQYFGPGTRLTVL.

The chain carries TRBV25-1 and TRBJ2-7, with D possibly being TRBD1 (6 bases). The CDR3 totals 13 residues. CDR1 MGHDK and CDR2 SYGVNS come from the germline V gene. V dropped 5 bases and J dropped 5 bases, with 13 bases sitting between them. Here the CDR3 DNA reads TGTGCCAGCAGTACACAGGGTTTGGACGAGCAGTACTTC. Its protein product is CASSTQGLDEQYF.

This chain's CDR3 is CASIEDRGEAFF. CDR3 DNA: TGTGCCAGCATCGAAGACAGGGGGGAAGCTTTCTTT. The gene calls are TRBV2 and TRBJ1-1; 9 bases align to TRBD1. CDR3 length: 12 residues. V was clipped by 7 bases and J by 8 bases; unmatched bases: 5. Germline CDR1 SNHLY, CDR2 FYNNEI. Full variable domain (missing parts from reference TRBV2 and TRBJ1-1): EPEVTQTPSHQVTQMGQEVILRCVPISNHLYFYWYRQILGQKVEFLVSFYNNEISEKSEIFDDQFSVERPDGSNFTLKIRSTKLEDSAMYFCASIEDRGEAFFGQGTRLTVV.

The chain has TRBV7-2 and TRBJ1-2, with D unclear. The V gene's germline CDR1 is SGHTA and CDR2 FQGNSA. Deletions cut 8 bases from V and 2 bases from J, with 12 bases between. The CDR3 consists of 13 residues. The CDR3 sequence is CASRGRANYGYTF. CDR3 DNA: TGTGCCAGCCGGGGTCGTGCCAACTATGGCTACACCTTC.

This chain uses TRBV6-1 with TRBJ2-5; 7 bases are a match to TRBD1. The J call is uncertain, as TRBJ2-7 better fits the DNA end. CDR1 and CDR2 from the germline V gene are MNHNS and SASEGT. The CDR3 consists of 14 residues. CDR3 nucleotide sequence: TGTGCCAGCAGTGGAGGGACAGCCTCCTACGAGCAGTACTTC. It specifies CASSGGTASYEQYF.

With regard to this clone: Germline is not matched at one junction end, which may reflect a read error. Within the sample, other DNA sequences also encode this same CDR3. As DNA, the CDR3 is TGTGCCAGCTCTCCACTTGACAGCTATGGCTACACCTTC. Translation gives CASSPLDSYGYTF. V is TRBV18 and J is TRBJ1-2, with D possibly being TRBD1 (5 bases). This CDR3 contains 13 residues. Germline-derived CDR1 and CDR2 are KGHSH and LQKENI.

The rearrangement uses TRBV9 and TRBJ1-4, with TRBD1 as a possible D gene (6 bases). From germline, CDR1 is SGDLS and CDR2 YYNGEE. V was trimmed by 4 bases and J by 1 base, leaving 8 bases between them. CDR3 length equals 14 residues. The chain's CDR3 is CASSRGRTNEKLFF. CDR3 DNA: TGTGCCAGCAGCAGGGGGAGAACTAATGAAAAACTGTTTTTT.

The chain is built from TRBV21-1 and TRBJ2-1; the D call in the table, TRBD2, was not verified against the DNA. TRBV21-1 is flagged as a pseudogene. This CDR3 is built from 17 residues. CDR3 amino acids: CASSKDGTSGHYNEQFF. The CDR3 nucleotides read TGTGCCAGCAGCAAAGATGGGACTAGCGGGCACTACAATGAGCAGTTCTTC.

This chain uses TRBV15 with TRBJ1-5; 9 nucleotides align to TRBD1. Germline-derived CDR1 and CDR2 are LNHNV and YYDKDF (reference sequence). Germline trimming cut 1 base from V and 3 bases from J; bases unmatched to any gene: 1. The CDR3 contains 15 residues. Written as DNA, the CDR3 is TGTGCCACCAGCAGAGGGGACAGGGACAATCAGCCCCAGCATTTT. It yields the protein CATSRGDRDNQPQHF.

The chain combines TRBV9 with TRBJ2-6; the D is unclear. Looked up from germline, CDR1 is SGDLS and CDR2 is YYNGEE. Trimming pared 3 bases from V and 1 base from J, leaving 11 bases between. CDR3 size: 16 residues. The DNA for the CDR3 is TGTGCCAGCAGCGCCGCCTCTATGTCTGGGGCCAACGTCCTGACTTTC. It is translated as CASSAASMSGANVLTF. The full variable domain, with the rest looked up from reference TRBV9 and TRBJ2-6, is DSGVTQTPKHLITATGQRVTLRCSPRSGDLSVYWYQQSLDQGLQFLIQYYNGEERAKGNILERFSAQQFPDLHSELNLSSLELGDSALYFCASSAASMSGANVLTFGAGSRLTVL.